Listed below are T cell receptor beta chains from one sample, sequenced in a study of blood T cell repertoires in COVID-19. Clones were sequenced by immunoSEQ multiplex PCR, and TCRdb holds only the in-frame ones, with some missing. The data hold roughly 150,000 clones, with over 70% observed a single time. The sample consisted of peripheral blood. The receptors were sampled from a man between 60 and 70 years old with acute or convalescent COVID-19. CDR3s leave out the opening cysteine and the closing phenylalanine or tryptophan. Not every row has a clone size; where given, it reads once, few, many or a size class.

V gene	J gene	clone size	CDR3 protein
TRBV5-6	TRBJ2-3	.	ASSLVSGLPAHTQY
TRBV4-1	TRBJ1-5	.	ASSQRQGSQPQH
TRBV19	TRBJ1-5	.	ASSIGTGANQPQH
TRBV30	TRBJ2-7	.	AWSVGTNTYEQY
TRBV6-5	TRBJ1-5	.	ASSLQINQPQH
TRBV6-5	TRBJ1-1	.	ASSYSPTAPEAF
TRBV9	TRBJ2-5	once	ASSWRSEETQY
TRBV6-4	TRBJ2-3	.	ASSDEASTDTQY
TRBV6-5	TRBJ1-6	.	ASSYSAGASPLH
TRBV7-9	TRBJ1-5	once	ASSPTEGGQPQH
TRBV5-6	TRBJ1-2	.	ASSPARVYGYT
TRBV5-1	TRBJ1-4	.	ASSSTGGDEKLF
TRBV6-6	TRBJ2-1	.	ASSPQPTGLAGGRYNEQF
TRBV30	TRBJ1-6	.	AWSFGQGPLSPLH
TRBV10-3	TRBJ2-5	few	AISPGTSGREVKTQY
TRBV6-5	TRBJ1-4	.	ASSYSDRVANEKLF
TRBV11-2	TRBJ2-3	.	ASSLVGGIKDTQY
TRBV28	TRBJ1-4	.	ASSYRGELF
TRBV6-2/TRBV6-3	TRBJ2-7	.	ASSLTAEQY
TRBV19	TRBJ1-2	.	ASSIDRGPHYGYT
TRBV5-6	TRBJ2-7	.	ASSPALAGYEQY
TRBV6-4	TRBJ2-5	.	ASSEVFGLAGGLETQY
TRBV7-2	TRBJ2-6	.	ASSGDRGRLSGANVLT
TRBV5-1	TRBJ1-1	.	ASSLAWAGDTEAF
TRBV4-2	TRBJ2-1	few	ASSQEWTSGYNEQF
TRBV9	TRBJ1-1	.	ASSGTGGNTEAF
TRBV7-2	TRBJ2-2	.	ASTSGTSGGTGELF
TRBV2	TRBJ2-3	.	ASSMMTPGGTDTQY
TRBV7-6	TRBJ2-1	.	ASSLARTSGGAYEQF
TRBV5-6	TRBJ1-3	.	ASSLAGQGSGNTIY
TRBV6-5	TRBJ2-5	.	ASSTAGTGETQY
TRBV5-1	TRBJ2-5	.	ASSPRDFQETQY
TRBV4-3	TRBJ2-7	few	ASSQDGVGGGYEQY
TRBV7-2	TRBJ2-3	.	ASSPGASGTTDTQY
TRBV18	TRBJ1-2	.	ASSPDTLLSYGYT